Below, 15 T cell receptor beta chains from the same sample are listed, as sequenced in a study of blood T cell repertoires in COVID-19. Produced via immunoSEQ multiplex PCR; TCRdb's table is partial and in-frame only. The sample lists more than 300,000 clones, 70% to 90% occurring once. Sample: PBMCs or T cells enriched from blood (not recorded which). These receptors came from a young woman who had recovered from COVID-19.

The chain uses TRBV6-5 and TRBJ1-5; D is perhaps TRBD1 (5 bases). Germline CDR1 MNHEY, CDR2 SVGAGI. Trimming removed 4 bases from V and 4 bases from J, with 8 bases in between. The CDR3 extends over 13 amino acids. The CDR3 DNA reads TGTGCCAGCAGTTCAGGGCGGAATCAGCCCCAGCATTTT. Protein sequence: CASSSGRNQPQHF.

This clone was seen a few times. This sequence joins TRBV5-4 and TRBJ2-5; 9 positions match TRBD1. Germline V CDR1 and CDR2: SGHNT, YYREEE (reference sequence). The CDR3 runs 15 residues. V gave up 3 bases and J gave up 2 bases; unmatched junction bases: 5. CDR3 nucleotide sequence: TGTGCCAGCAGCTCGACAGGGGGAACGCAAGAGACCCAGTACTTC. It yields the protein CASSSTGGTQETQYF.

The rearrangement links TRBV7-9 to TRBJ2-7, with a possible D match to TRBD1 (6 bases). The V gene lost 5 bases and the J gene lost 8 bases, with 22 bases spanning the gap. CDR1 and CDR2 from the germline V gene are SEHNR and FQNEAQ (reference sequence). This CDR3 has 15 amino acids. This chain's CDR3 is CASSPPRGISTQQYF. CDR3 bases: TGTGCCAGCAGCCCGCCCAGGGGAATATCTACGCAGCAGTACTTC.

The V call is TRBV2, the J call TRBJ2-1; D is undetermined. This CDR3 comprises 15 residues. Per the germline V gene, CDR1 is SNHLY and CDR2 is FYNNEI. Trimming took off 4 bases at V and 1 base at J, with 11 bases between the two ends. CDR3 sequence: CASSGSSLSYNEQFF. CDR3 coding DNA: TGTGCCAGCAGTGGGAGCTCCTTATCCTACAATGAGCAGTTCTTC.

This chain connects TRBV6-5 to TRBJ1-2, with D perhaps TRBD1 (5 bases). With 5 bases removed from V and 8 bases from J, the gap between germline ends came to 21 bases. Germline V CDR1 and CDR2: MNHEY, SVGAGI. CDR3 size: 15 residues. The CDR3 loop reads CASSPIQGGSRGYTF. Here the CDR3 DNA reads TGTGCCAGCAGTCCCATCCAGGGAGGGTCGAGAGGCTACACCTTC.

V gene TRBV27 combines with J gene TRBJ1-1; D gene unclear. Germline V CDR1 and CDR2: MNHEY, SMNVEV (reference sequence). The CDR3 spans 14 residues. The V gene lost 4 bases and the J gene lost 1 base, with 10 bases spanning the gap. The CDR3 DNA reads TGTGCCAGCAGTTGGCTCCCTGGGAACACTGAAGCTTTCTTT. Protein sequence: CASSWLPGNTEAFF.

This clone is a singleton in its sample. This sequence joins TRBV3-1 (or the pseudogene TRBV3-2) and TRBJ2-3, with 12 positions matching TRBD2. V trimming: 3 bases; J trimming: 6 bases; junction bases outside the gene matches: 13. The CDR3 sequence is 18 residues long. Germline V lookup: CDR1 LGHDT, CDR2 YNNKEL (reference sequence). CDR3 residues: CASSQMATRTSGVDTQYF. The CDR3 DNA reads TGTGCCAGCAGCCAGATGGCCACGAGGACTAGCGGGGTGGATACGCAGTATTTT.

The chain recombines TRBV2 with TRBJ2-2; the match to TRBD1 covers 9 bases. With V trimmed by 6 bases and J by 1 base, 9 bases remained unmatched. This CDR3 region has 17 residues. CDR1 and CDR2 (germline): SNHLY, FYNNEI. DNA for the CDR3: TGTGCCAGCAGAAAACACACGGGACAGGGGAACACCGGGGAGCTGTTTTTT. Protein: CASRKHTGQGNTGELFF.

This chain connects TRBV11-1 to TRBJ2-1, with 7 bases aligning to TRBD2. The CDR3 runs to 15 residues. J gave up 3 bases and V 3 bases, and 5 bases lay outside the gene matches. Germline CDR1 and CDR2: SGHAT and FQDESV (reference sequence). The CDR3 here is CASSFSGGDYNEQFF. The CDR3 nucleotides are TGTGCCAGCAGCTTTAGTGGGGGGGACTACAATGAGCAGTTCTTC.

In nucleotides, the CDR3 is TGTGCCAGCAGCCGCGAAGGGGGCGGTAATGAAAAACTGTTTTTT. The encoded protein is CASSREGGGNEKLFF. The rearrangement uses TRBV4-2 and TRBJ1-4, with TRBD1 identical over 7 bases. V was clipped by 4 bases and J by 4 bases; unmatched bases: 6. This CDR3 is built from 15 residues. The germline gives CDR1 LGHNA, CDR2 YNFKEQ.

This clone has just one count. The chain recombines TRBV5-1 with TRBJ2-1; D is unclear. The V gene's germline CDR1 is SGHRS and CDR2 YFSETQ. The CDR3 runs 14 residues. The V gene lost 4 bases and the J gene lost 5 bases, with 13 bases spanning the gap. CDR3 in DNA: TGCGCCAGCAGCATCTTCCCTCTTGACAATGAGCAGTTCTTC. Translating gives CASSIFPLDNEQFF.

The chain uses TRBV9 and TRBJ1-1, with D perhaps TRBD1 (5 bases). The V gene lost 0 bases and the J gene lost 7 bases, with 13 bases spanning the gap. The CDR3 is 14 residues long. Germline V CDR1 and CDR2: SGDLS, YYNGEE. The CDR3, as DNA: TGTGCCAGCAGCGTAGTAGCCGGGGGTATTGAAGCTTTCTTT. This codes for CASSVVAGGIEAFF. The whole variable domain, filled in from reference TRBV9 and TRBJ1-1, reads DSGVTQTPKHLITATGQRVTLRCSPRSGDLSVYWYQQSLDQGLQFLIQYYNGEERAKGNILERFSAQQFPDLHSELNLSSLELGDSALYFCASSVVAGGIEAFFGQGTRLTVV.

The chain combines TRBV2 with TRBJ2-2, with TRBD1 as a possible D gene (6 bases). V was clipped by 5 bases and J by 5 bases, with 15 bases between them. In germline, CDR1 is SNHLY, CDR2 FYNNEI. The CDR3 sequence is 15 residues long. CDR3 region: CASSLQGRGTGELFF. As DNA, the CDR3 is TGTGCCAGCAGTTTACAGGGAAGGGGGACCGGGGAGCTGTTTTTT.

This chain links TRBV30 with TRBJ2-5; the D gene is possibly TRBD1 (6 bases). In germline, CDR1 is GTSNPN, CDR2 SVGIG (reference sequence). V was trimmed by 2 bases and J by 1 base, leaving 8 bases between them. The CDR3 runs 13 residues. The CDR3 region has the DNA TGTGCCTGGAGTACACAGGGCCAAGAGACCCAGTACTTC. Its translation is CAWSTQGQETQYF.

The J gene is TRBJ2-2, the V gene TRBV24-1; D possibly corresponds to TRBD1 (6 bases). Germline lookup yields CDR1 KGHDR and CDR2 SFDVKD. The CDR3 runs 16 residues. The V and J ends lost 4 bases and 1 base respectively, with 12 bases between them. DNA for the CDR3: TGTGCCACCAGTGAAACGACAGGCCTGAACACCGGGGAGCTGTTTTTT. Its translation is CATSETTGLNTGELFF.